Sequencing of this T cell receptor beta chain was carried out in a study of shared clonotypes between healthy human individuals. Turning to the study itself: The study drew on a couple of women and a few men aged 18 to 49 as donors.

Concerning this clone itself: The target antigen is unknown.

Some clones are missing from TCRdb's copy, which holds only in-frame ones; the method was immunoSEQ multiplex PCR. Here the sample spans 400,000 to 600,000 clones, 90% to 97% being singletons. Everyone who donated was a Caucasian adult who lived in Nashville, Tennessee. The ends lost 3 bases at V and 3 bases at J; junction bases unmatched: 2. The CDR3 runs to 14 residues. The germline CDR1 and CDR2 sequences are KGHSH and LQKENI. Study observations and caveats: Sampling included only blood; tissue repertoires likely differ.

The sample consisted of naive CD4+ T cells sorted from blood. Subset in this sample: CD45RA+ positively selected. This TCR came from a woman aged 25 to 39 in good health. The J gene is TRBJ2-5, the V gene TRBV18, with 9 bases matching TRBD1. The CDR3 coding sequence is TGTGCCAGCTCACCCCGGGACAGGGAAGAGACCCAGTACTTC. Its translation: CASSPRDREETQYF.